The 20 T cell receptor beta chains below were found in one sample sequenced in a study of Graves' ophthalmopathy and Graves' hyperthyroidism (dated by TCRdb to about 2018). Instrument on record: Illumina HiSeq 2000. For repertoire sequencing, the TCR beta CDR3 regions were amplified from RNA transcripts. The first round of RT-PCR was done with HTBI primers and the Qiagen OneStep RT-PCR kit, and was followed by a second round of multiplex PCR, then size selection and purification. The public sequencing data were trimmed at Q25 with fastp and processed into clonotypes with MiXCR by TCRdb, which kept only in-frame beta chains. Here each entry gathers all rows of one CDR3 protein and keeps the most common genes and DNA. The sample has 900,000 to 1,200,000 distinct CDR3 sequences on record, about two fifths of them singletons. The ten largest clonotypes hold 11% of the sample. The sequenced sample was peripheral blood or thyroid tissue (not recorded which). These receptors all stem from an adult man with Graves' hyperthyroidism.

The V call is TRBV6-5, the J call TRBJ2-2; the D gene is possibly TRBD1 (6 bases). From germline, CDR1 is MNHEY and CDR2 SVGAGI. Trimming left V 0 bases short and J 9 bases short, with 14 bases between. The length of the CDR3 is 15 residues. CDR3 sequence: CASSYSMGARRELFF. The CDR3 bases are TGTGCCAGCAGTTACTCGATGGGGGCGCGCCGGGAGCTGTTTTTT.

This chain links TRBV11-2 with TRBJ1-1; weak D call: TRBD1 (6 bases). The ends were cut back, 0 bases at V and 0 bases at J, with 11 bases in the middle. The germline V gene encodes CDR1 SGHAT and CDR2 FQNNGV. The CDR3 is made up of 16 amino acids. As DNA, the CDR3 is TGTGCCAGCAGCTTAGACAGGGGAAATTTGAACACTGAAGCTTTCTTT. Amino acid sequence: CASSLDRGNLNTEAFF.

This clonotype was detected ten times or more. This CDR3 reads CASSLGNGGNTEAFF. The CDR3 nucleotides are TGTGCCAGCAGCTTAGGGAATGGGGGGAACACTGAAGCTTTCTTT. The J gene is TRBJ1-1, the V gene TRBV7-2, with D perhaps matching TRBD1 (5 bases). In germline, CDR1 is SGHTA, CDR2 FQGNSA. The CDR3 consists of 15 residues. Trimming pared 1 base from V and 1 base from J, leaving 10 bases between.

J is TRBJ1-5 and V is TRBV7-9, with TRBD1 identical over 7 bases. This CDR3 is built from 15 residues. Germline V lookup: CDR1 SEHNR, CDR2 FQNEAQ (reference sequence). J gave up 3 bases and V 5 bases, and 7 bases lay outside the gene matches. CDR3 amino acids: CASSPTGWVNQPQHF. CDR3 coding DNA: TGTGCCAGCAGCCCGACAGGGTGGGTCAATCAGCCCCAGCATTTT.

This rearrangement joins TRBV29-1 to TRBJ1-2; 7 bases are shared with TRBD1. Trimming removed 7 bases from V and 10 bases from J; junction bases left unmatched: 9. The CDR3 loop spans 11 amino acids. Germline CDR1 is SQVTM and CDR2 is ANQGSEA. This CDR3 is CSGTGATVYTF. The CDR3 DNA follows: TGCAGCGGCACAGGGGCGACTGTCTACACCTTC.

As regards this clonotype: Since a much larger clone is just one base distant, this may be a read error. The chain employs TRBV6-5 and TRBJ1-2; 10 bases fit TRBD1. The ends lost 4 bases at V and 8 bases at J; junction bases unmatched: 4. The CDR3 consists of 13 residues. The germline gives CDR1 MNHEY, CDR2 SVGAGI. This chain's CDR3 is CASSLGTGEGYTF. The CDR3 DNA reads TGTGCCAGCAGTTTGGGGACAGGGGAAGGCTACACCTTC.

The table lists this clonotype with a few counts. The CDR3 region has the DNA TGTGCCAGCAGCTTAAACGGCGGGAGAATTACCGGGGAGCTGTTTTTT. Translating it yields CASSLNGGRITGELFF. The chain is built from TRBV7-3 and TRBJ2-2; 7 bases agree with TRBD2. This CDR3 has 16 residues. V lost 1 base to trimming and J lost 5 bases; unmatched junction nucleotides: 7. Germline V CDR1 and CDR2: SGHTA, FQGTGA.

This clonotype has ten or more counts. The gene calls are TRBV7-2 and TRBJ2-7, with 8 bases matching TRBD1. Germline assignment: CDR1 SGHTA and CDR2 FQGNSA. The CDR3 spans 16 residues. V shed 4 bases, J shed 2 bases, and the junction held 10 bases outside the gene matches. The chain's CDR3 is CASSSSQDRGAYEQYF. CDR3 in DNA: TGTGCCAGCAGCTCCTCTCAAGACAGGGGTGCCTACGAGCAGTACTTC.

This clonotype was seen repeatedly, ten times or more. The rearrangement links TRBV29-1 to TRBJ1-3; no firm D call. Germline V lookup: CDR1 SQVTM, CDR2 ANQGSEA. The CDR3 length is 14 residues. The V end lost 6 bases, the J end lost 3 bases, and 15 bases lay between the germline ends. This chain's CDR3 is CSVIREAGGNTIYF. CDR3 coding DNA: TGCAGCGTAATACGAGAGGCTGGTGGAAACACCATATATTTT.

This clonotype was seen many times. The chain recombines TRBV7-9 with TRBJ1-1; no firm D call. The CDR3 spans 15 residues. Trimming removed 9 bases at V and 1 base at J, with 18 bases between. The germline gives CDR1 SEHNR, CDR2 FQNEAQ (reference sequence). The CDR3 loop is CASNRRGDSNTEAFF. CDR3 in DNA: TGTGCCAGTAACCGTCGGGGAGACTCGAACACTGAAGCTTTCTTT.

The table lists this clonotype with a few counts. The chain is built from TRBV6-7 and TRBJ1-5, with 8 bases aligning to TRBD1. TRBV6-7 is an open reading frame whose function is uncertain. The V gene end was trimmed by 4 bases and the J gene end by 2 bases; junction bases not matched to a gene: 7. CDR3 length equals 16 residues. CDR3 nucleotides: TGTGCCAGCAGTTGCCTCAGGGGGCTCGGCAATCAGCCCCAGCATTTT. Its protein is CASSCLRGLGNQPQHF.

On this clonotype: Relative to the germline gene, one junction end is altered; a read error may explain this. This rearrangement joins TRBV7-4 to TRBJ2-7, with 9 bases aligning to TRBD2. The CDR3 totals 16 residues. CDR1 SGHVT and CDR2 SQSDAQ come from the germline V gene. CDR3 protein: CASSLVVAGEIYEQYF. Written as DNA, the CDR3 is TGCGCCAGCAGCTTGGTGGTAGCGGGAGAGATATACGAGCAGTACTTC.

The chain carries TRBV7-2 and TRBJ1-6, with 9 bases lining up with TRBD1. The CDR3 spans 15 residues. The V gene's germline CDR1 is SGHTA and CDR2 FQGNSA. V lost 6 bases to trimming and J lost 6 bases; unmatched junction nucleotides: 6. The chain's CDR3 is CASRETGGRNSPLHF. The CDR3, as DNA: TGTGCCAGCAGGGAGACAGGGGGGCGTAATTCACCCCTCCACTTT. The variable domain in full, with the rest retrieved from reference TRBV7-2 and TRBJ1-6, is GAGVSQSPSNKVTEKGKDVELRCDPISGHTALYWYRQSLGQGLEFLIYFQGNSAPDKSGLPSDRFSAERTGGSVSTLTIQRTQQEDSAVYLCASRETGGRNSPLHFGNGTRLTVT.

This clonotype was detected a few times. The chain couples TRBV6-1 to TRBJ1-1; no definite D call. From germline, CDR1 is MNHNS and CDR2 SASEGT. V lost 2 bases and J 0 bases, leaving 7 bases between the germline ends. The CDR3 covers 14 residues. The CDR3 sequence is CASSERGMNTEAFF. CDR3 bases: TGTGCCAGCAGTGAAAGAGGAATGAACACTGAAGCTTTCTTT.

This clonotype was detected ten times or more. The rearrangement uses TRBV25-1 and TRBJ2-2; D perhaps matches TRBD2 (5 bases). V was pared by 4 bases and J by 4 bases, with 10 bases between. Germline values: CDR1 MGHDK, CDR2 SYGVNS. The CDR3 length is 14 residues. The CDR3 protein is CASSARGSTGELFF. The DNA for the CDR3 is TGTGCCAGCAGTGCCCGGGGTAGCACCGGGGAGCTGTTTTTT.

This clonotype has a count of ten or more. A junction end diverges from the germline sequence, so it may reflect a read error. V is TRBV11-2 and J is TRBJ1-1; D gene ambiguous. Germline V gene sequence: CDR1 SGHAT, CDR2 FQNNGV. The CDR3 has 14 residues. This chain's CDR3 is CASSLESGSTEAFF. The CDR3 DNA reads as TGTGCCAGCAGTTTAGAGTCGGGAAGCACTGAAGCTTTCTTT.

This clonotype was observed many times. The chain combines TRBV7-9 with TRBJ2-7; 10 bases map to TRBD1. The CDR3 runs to 13 residues. The J segment lost 6 bases and the V segment lost 3 bases, leaving 2 bases of the junction unmatched. Germline lookup yields CDR1 SEHNR and CDR2 FQNEAQ (reference sequence). The CDR3 here is CASSFRDRGEQYF. CDR3 coding DNA: TGTGCCAGCAGCTTCCGGGACAGGGGCGAGCAGTACTTC.

The gene calls are TRBV5-1 and TRBJ2-5; a weak D match, TRBD2 (6 bases). V lost 6 bases and J lost 5, with 17 bases in between. The CDR3 runs 14 residues. CDR1 is SGHRS and CDR2 is YFSETQ in the germline V gene. The CDR3 region has the DNA TGCGCCAGCAACCTACCGGGGAGGACGGAGACCCAGTACTTC. Translating gives CASNLPGRTETQYF. Looking up the rest from reference TRBV5-1 and TRBJ2-5 gives the full variable domain: KAGVTQTPRYLIKTRGQQVTLSCSPISGHRSVSWYQQTPGQGLQFLFEYFSETQRNKGNFPGRFSGRQFSNSRSEMNVSTLELGDSALYLCASNLPGRTETQYFGPGTRLLVL.

This clonotype has just a few counts. The V and J genes are TRBV29-1 and TRBJ2-5; D remains unclear. Germline V lookup: CDR1 SQVTM, CDR2 ANQGSEA. V lost 6 bases and J 4 bases, leaving 21 bases between the germline ends. The CDR3 is 15 amino acids. CDR3 sequence: CSVPTPTGDRETQYF. CDR3 DNA: TGCAGCGTCCCAACTCCGACTGGCGACCGAGAGACCCAGTACTTC.

This sequence joins TRBV9 and TRBJ2-6; the D is unclear. The CDR3 has 16 residues. Germline CDR1 SGDLS, CDR2 YYNGEE. V was shortened by 0 bases and J by 0 bases, with 7 bases between the two germline ends. Here the CDR3 reads CASSVEGSSGANVLTF. The CDR3 region has the DNA TGTGCCAGCAGCGTAGAGGGATCCTCTGGGGCCAACGTCCTGACTTTC.